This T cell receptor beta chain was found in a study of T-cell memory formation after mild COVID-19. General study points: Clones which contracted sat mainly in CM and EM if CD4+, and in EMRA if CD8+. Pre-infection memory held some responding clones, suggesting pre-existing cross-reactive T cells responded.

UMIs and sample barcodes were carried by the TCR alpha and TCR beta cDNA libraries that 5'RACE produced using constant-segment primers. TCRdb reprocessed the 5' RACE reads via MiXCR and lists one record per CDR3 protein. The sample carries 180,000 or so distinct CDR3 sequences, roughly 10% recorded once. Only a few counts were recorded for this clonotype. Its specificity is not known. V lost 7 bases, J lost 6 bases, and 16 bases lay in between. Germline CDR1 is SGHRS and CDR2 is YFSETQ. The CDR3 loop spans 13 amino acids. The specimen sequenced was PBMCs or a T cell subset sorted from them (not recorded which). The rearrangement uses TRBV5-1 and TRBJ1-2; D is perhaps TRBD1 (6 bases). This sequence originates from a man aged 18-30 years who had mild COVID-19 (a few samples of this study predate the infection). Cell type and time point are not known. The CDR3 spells CASQGGVRNGYTF. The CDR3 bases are TGCGCCAGCCAAGGGGGAGTAAGGAATGGCTACACCTTC.